This T cell receptor beta chain was sequenced in a study of T cell changes during pregnancy in multiple sclerosis. Profiled with immunoSEQ multiplex PCR; TCRdb holds only in-frame clones, not every one. This sample has thousands of clones; more than 65% occur once, and the top ten carry more than 15%. This CDR3 spans 14 amino acids. CDR1 MRHNA and CDR2 SNTAGT come from the germline V gene. With 8 bases removed from V and 3 bases from J, the gap between germline ends came to 13 bases. The material was CD8+ T cells from peripheral blood mononuclear cells, obtained in the second trimester of pregnancy. The chain employs TRBV6-4 and TRBJ1-4; TRBD1 is a possible D gene (5 bases). This receptor was obtained from a female donor in good health, enrolled as a control in a pregnancy study. DNA of the CDR3: TGTGCCAGCGGTTGGGGAGGGGCTAATGAAAAACTGTTTTTT. It translates to CASGWGGANEKLFF.